A single sample is the source of the 8 T cell receptor beta chains below, sequenced in a study of Ad26.COV2.S vaccination and SARS-CoV-2 variants. The treatment here: roughly 20 received Ad26.COV2.S at low or high dose, single or two shots; several received placebo; per-sample allocation not given. Sampling was done on day 63 after the first vaccine or placebo injection. TCRdb keeps only in-frame clones here, not all; method: immunoSEQ multiplex PCR. The data contain around 250,000 clones, around 87% of them singletons. The source material was peripheral blood, sampled in a trial of Ad26.COV2.S vaccine versus placebo. These receptors all come from a person aged 18-65 years who received the Ad26.COV2.S COVID-19 vaccine or a placebo.

The genes are TRBV2 and TRBJ2-1; D is ambiguous. Germline values: CDR1 SNHLY, CDR2 FYNNEI. Trimming stripped 3 bases from V and 1 base from J, with 16 bases between. This CDR3 has 17 amino acids. CDR3: CASSEGGWAVSYNEQFF. Written as DNA, the CDR3 is TGTGCCAGCAGTGAGGGTGGATGGGCCGTTTCCTACAATGAGCAGTTCTTC.

The chain has TRBV19 and TRBJ2-6; D remains unclear. The CDR3 is 15 residues long. CDR1 and CDR2 from the germline V gene are LNHDA and SQIVND (reference sequence). Trimming took 3 bases from V and 0 from J, leaving 6 bases between them. CDR3 region: CASSIGSSGANVLTF. The CDR3 DNA follows: TGTGCCAGTAGTATCGGCTCCTCTGGGGCCAACGTCCTGACTTTC.

This chain connects TRBV19 to TRBJ1-1; tentative D call: TRBD1 (5 bases). Trimming took 1 base from V and 7 from J, leaving 10 bases between them. The germline V gene encodes CDR1 LNHDA and CDR2 SQIVND (reference sequence). The CDR3 spans 13 residues. The CDR3 DNA follows: TGTGCCAGTAGTATAGCGGGACTGAATGAAGCTTTCTTT. This gives the protein CASSIAGLNEAFF. The full variable domain, completed using reference TRBV19 and TRBJ1-1, is DGGITQSPKYLFRKEGQNVTLSCEQNLNHDAMYWYRQDPGQGLRLIYYSQIVNDFQKGDIAEGYSVSREKKESFPLTVTSAQKNPTAFYLCASSIAGLNEAFFGQGTRLTVV.

The rearrangement uses TRBV18 and TRBJ1-2, with D uncertain. V lost 0 bases and J 0 bases, leaving 5 bases between the germline ends. Germline V gene lookup returns CDR1 KGHSH and CDR2 LQKENI. This CDR3 has 14 amino acids. In DNA form, the CDR3 reads TGTGCCAGCTCACCACCGTCAACTAACTATGGCTACACCTTC. Amino acid sequence: CASSPPSTNYGYTF.

V usage is TRBV5-1 and J usage is TRBJ2-5; 14 nucleotides line up with TRBD2. Trimming cost V 3 bases and J 5 bases; bases outside gene matches: 15. The CDR3 is made up of 19 amino acids. CDR1 is SGHRS, CDR2 YFSETQ, per germline. The CDR3 region is CASSSLGLAGGRSLETQYF. The CDR3 nucleotides are TGCGCCAGCAGCTCGCTAGGACTAGCGGGGGGACGGTCGTTGGAGACCCAGTACTTC.

The V call is TRBV11-3, the J call TRBJ2-5; unclear D gene. Germline V gene lookup returns CDR1 SGHNT and CDR2 YENEEA. Trimming shortened V by 5 bases and J by 5 bases, and 9 bases separated the two germline ends. The CDR3 is 12 amino acids. CDR3 nucleotides: TGTGCCAGCAGCGGACCTGATGAGACCCAGTACTTC. As protein: CASSGPDETQYF.

The chain joins TRBV2 to TRBJ1-2; the D gene is possibly TRBD1 (6 bases). Trimming stripped 8 bases from V and 8 bases from J, with 18 bases between. The CDR3 extends over 13 amino acids. CDR1 is SNHLY, CDR2 FYNNEI, per germline. The CDR3 loop reads CASGQGMNGGYTF. The CDR3 DNA is TGTGCCAGCGGGCAGGGGATGAATGGGGGCTACACCTTC.

The genes are TRBV5-4 and TRBJ1-2, with D uncertain. Trimming left V 1 base short and J 8 bases short, with 12 bases between. This CDR3 comprises 13 residues. From germline, CDR1 is SGHNT and CDR2 YYREEE (reference sequence). CDR3 bases: TGTGCCAGCAGCTTGCCGGTTTTCGGGGGCTACACCTTC. As protein: CASSLPVFGGYTF.